What follows describes a single T cell receptor (beta chain). Its specificity is not known. The entry originates in a study of long-term antiretroviral therapy in people with HIV. Researchers ran immunoSEQ v3.0 at survey level. The assay was immunoSEQ multiplex PCR, and TCRdb's table has in-frame clones only and misses some. Of 26,000 or so clones in the sample, about three quarters were seen once. Overall study findings and caveats: Blood collection from about 2004 to 2017 possibly occurred under older ART regimens. Patients on ART gained diversity, which nonetheless stayed below transplant donor controls.

This CDR3 region has 15 residues. Germline V gives CDR1 MNHNY, CDR2 SVGAGI (reference sequence). J gave up 4 bases and V 3 bases, and 4 bases lay outside the gene matches. Specimens retained about 0.85-11 million cryopreserved PBMC preceding DNA extraction. The specimen was unsorted PBMCs, collected 1.5 years before starting antiretroviral therapy. The chain joins TRBV6-6 to TRBJ1-5; 9 nucleotides line up with TRBD1. This clonotype was obtained from a man between 18 and 29 years old with HIV. In DNA form, the CDR3 reads TGTGCCAGCAGTTATTCGGGACAGGGAAATCAGCCCCAGCATTTT. Its translation is CASSYSGQGNQPQHF.